Listed below are T cell receptor beta chains from one sample, sequenced in a study of human T cells and chemical hapten exposure. TCRdb itself ran the RACE reads through MiXCR, one entry per CDR3 protein. This repertoire shows approximately 96,000 distinct CDR3 sequences, 9.3% found once; its top ten account for 2% to 2.5%. The sample consisted of whole blood, taken in connection with sensitization to the hapten diphenylcyclopropenone (DPC). The receptor source for this set is a middle-aged woman with alopecia areata. Some clones in this sample may be carry-over from other donors' samples. The CDR3 runs from the conserved cysteine through the conserved F or W. The order of the fields is D gene, V gene, clone size, J gene, CDR3 DNA, CDR3 protein. D genes are given only for firm matches. Some rows mark clone size as missing; the rest say once, few, many or name a class of expanded clone.

TRBD2	TRBV24-1	-	TRBJ2-1	TGTGCCACCAGTGACCCAGGGACTAGCGGGAGAAATGAGCAGTTCTTC	CATSDPGTSGRNEQFF
-	TRBV28	-	TRBJ2-3	TGTGCCAGCAGTCCCACCGGCGGGTCCGGCACAGATACGCAGTATTTT	CASSPTGGSGTDTQYF
-	TRBV18	few	TRBJ1-6	TGTGCCAGCTCCGTAGGAGAGAATTCACCCCTCCACTTT	CASSVGENSPLHF
-	TRBV15	-	TRBJ1-1	TGTGCCACCAGCAGAGATGGCGGTAACACTGAAGCTTTCTTT	CATSRDGGNTEAFF
-	TRBV11-1	few	TRBJ2-7	TGTGCCAGCAGCGCGGGATTGGACGAGCAGTACTTC	CASSAGLDEQYF
-	TRBV7-9	few	TRBJ1-2	TGTGCCAGCAGCCCCCATGAAGGCCTTGGCTACACCTTC	CASSPHEGLGYTF
-	TRBV7-9	-	TRBJ2-5	TGTGCCAGCAGCACCCGAGGAGGGGGGGAGACCCTGTACTTC	CASSTRGGGETLYF
-	TRBV5-4	many	TRBJ1-3	TGTGCCAGCAGCCTACTTGGGGGTCAAAACACCATATATTTT	CASSLLGGQNTIYF
-	TRBV6-2/TRBV6-3	-	TRBJ2-5	TGTGCCAGCAGTTACGCTGGGGCGACTCAAGAGACCCAGTACTTC	CASSYAGATQETQYF
-	TRBV7-2	-	TRBJ2-3	TGTGCCAGCAGCTTAGCGGGACAAGATACGCAGTATTTT	CASSLAGQDTQYF
TRBD2	TRBV20-1	many	TRBJ2-1	TGCAGTGCTAGAGCTTCGGGGCTAGCGGTAGGGAATGAGCAGTTCTTC	CSARASGLAVGNEQFF
-	TRBV6-6	many	TRBJ1-6	TGTGCCAGCATCGACCCGAGCTCCTATAATTCACCCCTCCACTTT	CASIDPSSYNSPLHF
TRBD1	TRBV20-1	-	TRBJ1-2	TGCAGTGCTAAAGGTCGGGGACAGGGGGGAAATTATGGCTACACCTTC	CSAKGRGQGGNYGYTF
-	TRBV6-5	many	TRBJ1-1	TGTGCCAGCAGTTACTCGAGGCAGGGTGGGACTGAAGCTTTCTTT	CASSYSRQGGTEAFF
TRBD1	TRBV7-2	many	TRBJ2-5	TGTGCCAGCAGCCGGGACAGGCCCAAGACCCAGTACTTC	CASSRDRPKTQYF
-	TRBV5-5	few	TRBJ2-1	TGTGCCAGCAGCTTGGTCCAGGGGAGGTTGAATGAGCAGTTCTTC	CASSLVQGRLNEQFF
-	TRBV12-3/TRBV12-4	few	TRBJ1-4	TGTGCCAGCAGCTCCTCCACGGAGTCGCGCTTAAAACTGTTTTTT	CASSSSTESRLKLFF
TRBD2	TRBV6-5	many	TRBJ2-7	TGTGCCAGCAGTCTGAGCGGGAGTCACTACGAGCAGTACTTC	CASSLSGSHYEQYF
-	TRBV28	few	TRBJ2-5	TGTGCCAGCAGTTTAGGGCGGCAAGAGACCCAGTACTTC	CASSLGRQETQYF
TRBD2	TRBV18	-	TRBJ2-7	TGTGCCAGCTCACCACCCGCGGGAGCCTCCTACGAGCAGTACTTC	CASSPPAGASYEQYF
-	TRBV6-6	many	TRBJ1-5	TGTGCCAGCAGTTCTGAACAGCCCCAGCATTTT	CASSSEQPQHF
-	TRBV7-9	few	TRBJ1-1	TGTGCCAGCAGCTTAGCGGGCGGACGGAGGAACACTGAAGCTTTCTTT	CASSLAGGRRNTEAFF
-	TRBV20-1	many	TRBJ2-7	TGCAGTGCTAGAGATCCACTAGCAATCGAGCAGTACTTC	CSARDPLAIEQYF
TRBD1	TRBV29-1	few	TRBJ2-5	TGCAGCGTGACAGGGGGAAACCGGGAGACCCAGTACTTC	CSVTGGNRETQYF
-	TRBV5-1	-	TRBJ2-7	TGCGCCGGCGCAGAATTTGGACAGTCCTCCTACGAGCAGTACTTC	CAGAEFGQSSYEQYF